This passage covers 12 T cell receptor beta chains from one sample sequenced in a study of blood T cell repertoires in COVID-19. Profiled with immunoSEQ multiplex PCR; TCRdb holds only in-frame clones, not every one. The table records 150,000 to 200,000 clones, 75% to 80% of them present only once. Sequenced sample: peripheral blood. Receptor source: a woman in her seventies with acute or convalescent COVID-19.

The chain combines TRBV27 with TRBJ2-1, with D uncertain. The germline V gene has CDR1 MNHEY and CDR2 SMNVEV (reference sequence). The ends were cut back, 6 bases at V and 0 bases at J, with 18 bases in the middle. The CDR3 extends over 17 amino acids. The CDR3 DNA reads TGTGCCAGCAGCTCGCCCCGCAGGCTAAGCTCCTACAATGAGCAGTTCTTC. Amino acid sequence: CASSSPRRLSSYNEQFF.

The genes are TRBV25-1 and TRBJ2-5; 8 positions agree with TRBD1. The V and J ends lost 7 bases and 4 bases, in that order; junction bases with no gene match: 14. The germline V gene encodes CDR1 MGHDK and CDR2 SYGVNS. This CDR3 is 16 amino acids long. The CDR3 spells CASTQGARGGRETQYF. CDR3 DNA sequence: TGTGCCAGCACTCAGGGGGCGCGGGGTGGTCGAGAGACCCAGTACTTC.

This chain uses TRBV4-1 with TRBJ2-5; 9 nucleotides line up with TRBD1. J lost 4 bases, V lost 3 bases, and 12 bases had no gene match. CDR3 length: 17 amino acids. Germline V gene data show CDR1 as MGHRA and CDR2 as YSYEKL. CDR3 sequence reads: CASSQMVGQGYRETQYF. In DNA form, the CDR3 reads TGCGCCAGCAGCCAGATGGTTGGACAGGGGTATCGAGAGACCCAGTACTTC.

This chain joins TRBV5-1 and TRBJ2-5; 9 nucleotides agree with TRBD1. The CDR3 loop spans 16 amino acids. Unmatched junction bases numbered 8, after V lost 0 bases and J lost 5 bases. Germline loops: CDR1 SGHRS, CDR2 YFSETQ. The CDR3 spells CASSLEKGQGGETQYF. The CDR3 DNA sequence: TGCGCCAGCAGCTTGGAGAAGGGACAGGGAGGCGAGACCCAGTACTTC.

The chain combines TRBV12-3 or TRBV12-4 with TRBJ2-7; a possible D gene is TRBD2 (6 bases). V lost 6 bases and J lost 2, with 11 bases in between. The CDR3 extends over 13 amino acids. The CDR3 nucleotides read TGTGCCAGCAGAGGGGACTCAGCCTACGAGCAGTACTTC. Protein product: CASRGDSAYEQYF.

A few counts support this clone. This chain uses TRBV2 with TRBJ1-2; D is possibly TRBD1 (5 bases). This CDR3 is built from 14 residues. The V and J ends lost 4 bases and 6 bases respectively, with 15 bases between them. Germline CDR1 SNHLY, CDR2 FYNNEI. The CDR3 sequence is CASSVGPGRNGYTF. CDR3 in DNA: TGTGCCAGCAGTGTCGGCCCAGGGCGGAATGGCTACACCTTC.

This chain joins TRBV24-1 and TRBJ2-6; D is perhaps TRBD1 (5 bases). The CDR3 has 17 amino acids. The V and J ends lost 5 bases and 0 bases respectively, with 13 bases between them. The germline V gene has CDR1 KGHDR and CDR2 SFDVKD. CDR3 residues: CATSGVTGSSGANVLTF. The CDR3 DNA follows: TGTGCCACCAGTGGGGTAACAGGTTCCTCTGGGGCCAACGTCCTGACTTTC.

Written as DNA, the CDR3 is TGTGCCAGCTCGGATAGAGGATGGCAGGGGGTCAGCGATTCACCCCTCCACTTT. Translating it yields CASSDRGWQGVSDSPLHF. The rearrangement uses TRBV18 and TRBJ1-6, with 7 bases identical to TRBD1. CDR3 length: 18 residues. The germline V gene encodes CDR1 KGHSH and CDR2 LQKENI. The V segment lost 6 bases and the J segment 8 bases; nucleotides outside the gene matches: 19. Full variable domain (outside the CDR3, taken from reference TRBV18 and TRBJ1-6): NAGVMQNPRHLVRRRGQEARLRCSPMKGHSHVYWYRQLPEEGLKFMVYLQKENIIDESGMPKERFSAEFPKEGPSILRIQQVVRGDSAAYFCASSDRGWQGVSDSPLHFGNGTRLTVT.

CDR3 sequence: CATSDTDSYEQYF. The DNA for the CDR3 is TGTGCCACCAGTGACACGGACAGTTACGAGCAGTACTTC. This chain uses TRBV24-1 with TRBJ2-7, with D possibly TRBD1 on 6 matching bases. Per the germline V gene, CDR1 is KGHDR and CDR2 is SFDVKD. V was clipped by 4 bases and J by 4 bases, with 10 bases between them. There are 13 residues in the CDR3.

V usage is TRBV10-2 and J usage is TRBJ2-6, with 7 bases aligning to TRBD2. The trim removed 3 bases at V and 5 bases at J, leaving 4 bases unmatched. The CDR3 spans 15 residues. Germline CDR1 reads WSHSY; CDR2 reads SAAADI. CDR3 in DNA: TGCGCCAGCAGTGACGACGGGAGGAGGGCCAACGTCCTGACTTTC. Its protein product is CASSDDGRRANVLTF.

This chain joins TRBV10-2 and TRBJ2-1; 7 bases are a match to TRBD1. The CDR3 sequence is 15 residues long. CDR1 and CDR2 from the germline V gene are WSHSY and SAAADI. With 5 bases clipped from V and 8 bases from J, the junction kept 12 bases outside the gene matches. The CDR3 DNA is TGCGCCAGCAGTCTTACAGGGGAGAGGGGTCATGAGCAGTTCTTC. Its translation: CASSLTGERGHEQFF.

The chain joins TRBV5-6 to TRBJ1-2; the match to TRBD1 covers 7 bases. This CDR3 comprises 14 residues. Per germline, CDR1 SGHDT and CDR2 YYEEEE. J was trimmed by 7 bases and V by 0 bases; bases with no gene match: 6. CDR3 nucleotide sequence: TGTGCCAGCAGCTTGGTGGCAGGGGGAGGTGGCTACACCTTC. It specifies CASSLVAGGGGYTF.